The subject of this entry is one TCR beta chain. Its antigen is as yet unknown. This sample was included in a study of PD-1 blockade in classical Hodgkin lymphoma. Whole-study results and caveats: Patients with a complete response exhibited baseline diversity comparable to newly diagnosed patients. Causes of the repertoire differences remain undefined, possibly disease activity or prior therapy. Reports described newly diagnosed patients as having lower baseline TCR diversity than healthy donors.

The assay was immunoSEQ multiplex PCR, and TCRdb's table has in-frame clones only and misses some. Of about 21,000 clones in the sample, under 70% are singletons; the top ten hold approximately 5.8%. The patients all showed relapse after autologous stem cell transplantation, while their brentuximab vedotin exposure varied. The V end was cut by 0 bases, the J end by 4 bases, with 7 bases between. Germline lookup yields CDR1 SGHTA and CDR2 FQGNSA. The CDR3 covers 13 residues. The receptor was derived from a human donor with classical Hodgkin lymphoma. The sequences come from peripheral blood mononuclear cells (PBMCs), collected at baseline. The chain uses TRBV7-2 and TRBJ2-7, with D possibly being TRBD2 (5 bases). The CDR3 DNA reads as TGTGCCAGCAGCTTAGCGGGAGCGTACGAGCAGTACTTC. Translated: CASSLAGAYEQYF.